The clone carrying this T cell receptor (beta chain) was picked up a small number of times. This specimen belongs to a study of cytomegalovirus exposure and HLA in healthy donors. Researchers ran the PCR with 60 Vbeta and 13 Jbeta primers. Assay: immunoSEQ multiplex PCR; the TCRdb copy retains only in-frame clones and omits some. The data show approximately 170,000 clones, with approximately 80% seen just once and 0.75% to 0.8% held by the top ten. Trimming left V 4 bases short and J 6 bases short, with 21 bases between. This CDR3 has 16 amino acids. CDR1 and CDR2 from the germline V gene are SEHNR and FQNEAQ (reference sequence).

This receptor was taken from a female donor in good health and CMV-seronegative. The chain is built from TRBV7-9 and TRBJ1-2; no reliable D call. Sample: PBMCs. CDR3 region: CASSSLDSSDLNGYTF. CDR3 sequence (DNA): TGTGCCAGCAGCTCTCTAGACTCCAGCGACCTTAATGGCTACACCTTC. Filled out from reference TRBV7-9 and TRBJ1-2, the complete variable domain reads DTGVSQNPRHKITKRGQNVTFRCDPISEHNRLYWYRQTLGQGPEFLTYFQNEAQLEKSRLLSDRFSAERPKGSFSTLEIQRTEQGDSAMYLCASSSLDSSDLNGYTFGSGTRLTVV.